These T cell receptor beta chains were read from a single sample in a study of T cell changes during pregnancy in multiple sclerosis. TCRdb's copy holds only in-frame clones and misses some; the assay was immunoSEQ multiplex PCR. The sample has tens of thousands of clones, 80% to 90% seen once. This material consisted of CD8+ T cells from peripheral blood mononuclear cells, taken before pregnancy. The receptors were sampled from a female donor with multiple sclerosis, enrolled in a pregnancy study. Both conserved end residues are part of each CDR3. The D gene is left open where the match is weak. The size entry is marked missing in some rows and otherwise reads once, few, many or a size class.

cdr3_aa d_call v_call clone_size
CASSPSRQGAANGYTF TRBD1 TRBV4-3 -
CSATTGGENSPLHF TRBD1 TRBV29-1 few
CASSLGSPETQYF - TRBV27 -
CASSESLRGNQPQHF - TRBV10-2 -
CASGLTVNTEAFF - TRBV12-5 -
CASSPGQGRDSNQPQHF TRBD1 TRBV2 -
CASSETSGSYEQYF TRBD2 TRBV6-5 -
CASSSPGVDEQFF - TRBV7-2 once
CASSQGGDEAFF - TRBV4-3 -
CASSVGPSGGAYEQYF TRBD2 TRBV9 -
CASSPGTSQETQYF TRBD2 TRBV7-9 -
CASSITGQPYEQYF TRBD1 TRBV19 -
CASSQDPGVNTEAFF - TRBV4-3 -
CASNPGGNTEAFF - TRBV6-5 -
CASSLVVGQGAQGYTF TRBD1 TRBV5-1 -